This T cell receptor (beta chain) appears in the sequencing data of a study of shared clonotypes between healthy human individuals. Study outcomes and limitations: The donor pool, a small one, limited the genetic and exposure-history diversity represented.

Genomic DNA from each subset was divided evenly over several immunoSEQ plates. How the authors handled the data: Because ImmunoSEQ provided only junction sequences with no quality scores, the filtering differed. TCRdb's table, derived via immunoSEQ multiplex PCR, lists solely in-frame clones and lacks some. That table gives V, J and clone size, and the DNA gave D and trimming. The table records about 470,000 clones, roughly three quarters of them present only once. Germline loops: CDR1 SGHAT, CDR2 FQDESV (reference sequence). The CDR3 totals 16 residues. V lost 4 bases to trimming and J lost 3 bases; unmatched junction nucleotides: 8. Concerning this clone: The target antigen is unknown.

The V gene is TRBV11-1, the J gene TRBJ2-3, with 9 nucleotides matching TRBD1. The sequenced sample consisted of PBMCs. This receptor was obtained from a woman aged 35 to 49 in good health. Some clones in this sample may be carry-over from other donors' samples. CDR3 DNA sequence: TGTGCCAGCAGCTGGCGGGGACAGGGTTTGACAGATACGCAGTATTTT. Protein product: CASSWRGQGLTDTQYF.